The clone carrying this T cell receptor (beta chain) was recorded many times. Its antigen is currently unknown. These data originate in a study of early T cells in non-severe SARS-CoV-2 infection. In the study overall: The study sequenced bulk RNA from unsorted whole blood, with chains unpaired.

Individual cDNA molecules carried attached unique molecular identifiers. TCRdb analysed the 5' RACE reads with MiXCR anew, one entry per CDR3 protein. The sample holds tens of thousands of distinct CDR3 sequences, 4% to 5% seen once. The study's findings and limits: Database matching using VDJdb favored anti-spike CD8 responses, with private and CD4 specificities left missing.

CDR1 and CDR2 (germline): SGHTA, FQGNSA. This CDR3 region has 15 residues. The junction had 7 bases not matched to a gene; V was cut back by 6 bases and J by 4 bases. The specimen sequenced was whole blood. This chain uses TRBV7-2 with TRBJ2-2; 8 bases map to TRBD1. The TCR comes from an adult who was a healthcare worker with PCR-confirmed SARS-CoV-2 infection or an uninfected control (not recorded which). The CDR3 is CASRLQGVRTGELFF. As DNA, the CDR3 is TGTGCCAGCAGACTACAGGGGGTTCGCACCGGGGAGCTGTTTTTT.